This T cell receptor (beta chain) originates from a study of a mutant IDH1 vaccine in newly diagnosed glioma. The overall study: Therapy received beforehand was radiotherapy, temozolomide, or both, with most patients given both.

Trimming shortened V by 5 bases and J by 0 bases, and 11 bases separated the two germline ends. The CDR3 runs to 15 residues. The germline gives CDR1 SNHLY, CDR2 FYNNEI. Time point here: baseline, week 1 (first vaccination visit). Treatment given: pre-vaccination baseline after standard-of-care therapy. Assay used: immunoSEQ multiplex PCR; TCRdb lists only in-frame clones, some missing. This repertoire shows about 88,000 clones, roughly 87% found once; its top ten account for 4.5% to 5.5%. The sequences come from PBMCs, collected from a glioma patient treated with radiotherapy, temozolomide or both. The origin of this receptor is a man between 35 and 55 years old with glioma. Some clones in this sample may be carry-over from other donors' samples. The chain combines TRBV2 with TRBJ1-5; maybe TRBD1 (5 bases). The CDR3 is CASSPDSYSNQPQHF. For the CDR3, the DNA is TGTGCCAGCAGTCCCGACAGCTATAGCAATCAGCCCCAGCATTTT.